This T cell receptor beta chain was sequenced during a study of CD8+ T cells in alopecia areata. Study-level information: In an open-label trial, patients got 5 to 10 mg tofacitinib twice daily. It was 6 to 18 months of tofacitinib, and then there were 6 months off drug.

Treatment described: oral pan-JAK inhibitor, 5-10 mg twice daily. Specimens obtained from alopecia areata patients comprised lesional scalp punch biopsies and peripheral blood. On this clone: The antigen remains undetermined.

Extracted from the samples, RNA was reverse transcribed into cDNA to serve as the sequencing template. Sequencing used immunoSEQ multiplex PCR; TCRdb keeps in-frame clones, though not all of them. The sample includes some 130,000 clones, around half of them seen just once. V was clipped by 4 bases and J by 5 bases, with 11 bases between them. The CDR3 extends over 13 amino acids. CDR1 MNHEY and CDR2 SMNVEV come from the germline V gene (reference sequence). General study findings and limits: Researchers report lesional scalp, most notably alopecia totalis/universalis, outstripped normal scalp in clonality.

The input for sequencing was CD8+ T cells sorted from blood, taken at week 4, from a patient treated with tofacitinib. The receptor comes from a human donor with alopecia areata. This rearrangement joins TRBV27 to TRBJ1-2; D remains unclear. CDR3 in amino acids: CASSSQIGYGYTF. Here the CDR3 DNA reads TGTGCCAGCAGTTCCCAGATTGGGTATGGCTACACCTTC.